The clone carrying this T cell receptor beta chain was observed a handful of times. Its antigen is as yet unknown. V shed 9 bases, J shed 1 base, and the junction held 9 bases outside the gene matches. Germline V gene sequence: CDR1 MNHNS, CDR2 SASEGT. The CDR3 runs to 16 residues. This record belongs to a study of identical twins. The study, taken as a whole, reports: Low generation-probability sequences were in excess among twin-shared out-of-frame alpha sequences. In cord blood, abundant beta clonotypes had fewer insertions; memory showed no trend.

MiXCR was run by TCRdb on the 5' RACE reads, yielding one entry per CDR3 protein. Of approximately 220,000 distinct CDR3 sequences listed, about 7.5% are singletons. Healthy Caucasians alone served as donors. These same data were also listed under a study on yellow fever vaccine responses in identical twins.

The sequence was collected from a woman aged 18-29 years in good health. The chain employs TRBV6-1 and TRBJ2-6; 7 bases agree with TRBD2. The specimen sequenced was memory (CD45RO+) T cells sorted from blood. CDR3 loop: CASTRREQSGANVLTF. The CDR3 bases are TGTGCCAGTACCCGGCGGGAGCAATCTGGGGCCAACGTCCTGACTTTC.